This T cell receptor (beta chain) came from a study of blood T cell repertoires in COVID-19. Germline lookup yields CDR1 MNHNS and CDR2 SASEGT. CDR3 length: 14 amino acids. V shed 2 bases, J shed 8 bases, and the junction held 8 bases outside the gene matches. Profiled with immunoSEQ multiplex PCR; TCRdb holds only in-frame clones, not every one. The sample consists of approximately 260,000 clones, roughly 89% of them appearing once. The chain combines TRBV6-1 with TRBJ1-2; 7 bases agree with TRBD1. This sequence originates from a woman aged 60-70 years who had recovered from COVID-19. Sequencing was carried out using PBMCs or T cells enriched from blood (not recorded which). The CDR3 DNA follows: TGTGCCAGCAGTGAACCTGGACAGGCTGGGGGCTACACCTTC. It encodes CASSEPGQAGGYTF.